These 21 T cell receptor beta chains originate from one sample sequenced in a study of blood T cell repertoires in COVID-19. Some clones are missing from TCRdb's copy, which holds only in-frame ones; the method was immunoSEQ multiplex PCR. Found here are around 250,000 clones, about 90% of them singletons; the top ten hold about 2%. The material sequenced was peripheral blood. The receptors derive from a woman aged 60-70 years with COVID-19, enrolled during active disease.

J is TRBJ1-2 and V is TRBV7-2, with TRBD1 identical over 7 bases. V gave up 5 bases and J gave up 1 base; unmatched junction bases: 4. The CDR3 has 14 amino acids. Germline V CDR1 and CDR2: SGHTA, FQGNSA. The CDR3 loop is CASSAGTDNYGYTF. Written as DNA, the CDR3 is TGTGCCAGCAGCGCAGGGACAGATAACTATGGCTACACCTTC.

The rearrangement joins TRBV25-1 to TRBJ1-1; no reliable D call. Germline CDR1 and CDR2: MGHDK and SYGVNS. This CDR3 comprises 12 residues. The V gene lost 4 bases and the J gene lost 1 base, with 4 bases spanning the gap. The CDR3: CASSVQNTEAFF. The CDR3 DNA sequence: TGTGCCAGCAGTGTACAGAACACTGAAGCTTTCTTT.

This clone was found once. The V call is TRBV15, the J call TRBJ1-1; TRBD1 agrees at 9 bases. Unmatched junction bases numbered 8, after V lost 2 bases and J lost 13 bases. Germline V gene sequence: CDR1 LNHNV, CDR2 YYDKDF (reference sequence). CDR3 length: 13 amino acids. The CDR3 sequence is CATSRSGTGQDFF. The CDR3 nucleotides are TGTGCCACCAGCAGATCCGGGACAGGGCAGGATTTCTTT.

This rearrangement joins TRBV19 to TRBJ2-5, with a tentative D call TRBD1 (6 bases). The CDR3 is made up of 13 amino acids. The germline V gene has CDR1 LNHDA and CDR2 SQIVND (reference sequence). The germline V and J ends were trimmed by 7 bases and 5 bases, with 14 bases remaining between them. CDR3 DNA: TGTGCCAGTAAACCCAGGGGCAGGGAGACCCAGTACTTC. It is translated as CASKPRGRETQYF.

This chain connects TRBV4-2 to TRBJ1-1, with D hard to call. The CDR3 is 14 amino acids. Looked up from germline, CDR1 is LGHNA and CDR2 is YNFKEQ. The V end was cut by 3 bases, the J end by 4 bases, with 12 bases between. In DNA, the CDR3 is TGTGCCAGCAGCCAGAACGGGGTTGGCACTGAAGCTTTCTTT. This encodes CASSQNGVGTEAFF.

The chain recombines TRBV7-6 with TRBJ2-1, with 8 bases fitting TRBD1. With 2 bases clipped from V and 8 bases from J, the junction kept 8 bases outside the gene matches. Germline V gene sequence: CDR1 SGHVS, CDR2 FNYEAQ. This CDR3 is 15 amino acids long. The CDR3 region is CASSLRRQGLHEQFF. In DNA, the CDR3 is TGTGCCAGCAGCTTAAGGAGACAGGGGTTGCATGAGCAGTTCTTC.

This chain connects TRBV4-1 to TRBJ2-1; D is perhaps TRBD1 (6 bases). Between the trimmed V and J ends, which lost 4 bases and 9 bases, there was a span of 16 bases. This CDR3 comprises 14 residues. Germline V lookup: CDR1 MGHRA, CDR2 YSYEKL. CDR3 in amino acids: CASSPAPQGPEQFF. CDR3 bases: TGCGCCAGCAGCCCGGCGCCACAGGGACCTGAGCAGTTCTTC.

V is TRBV10-3 and J is TRBJ1-2; 9 nucleotides line up with TRBD1. J was trimmed by 5 bases and V by 2 bases; bases with no gene match: 3. Germline V gene data show CDR1 as ENHRY and CDR2 as SYGVKD. The CDR3 spans 14 residues. The CDR3 DNA sequence: TGTGCCATCAGTGAGACAGGGGGCGGTTATGGCTACACCTTC. Encoded protein: CAISETGGGYGYTF.

This chain joins TRBV25-1 and TRBJ1-4, with TRBD1 matching over 7 bases. Germline V gene sequence: CDR1 MGHDK, CDR2 SYGVNS. The CDR3 spans 15 residues. Trimming took 2 bases from V and 7 from J; bases not matched to a gene: 7. CDR3 DNA: TGTGCCAGCAGTGAAAAGACAGGGACCGGTGAAAAACTGTTTTTT. This codes for CASSEKTGTGEKLFF. Combining the CDR3 with reference TRBV25-1 and TRBJ1-4 gives the whole variable domain EADIYQTPRYLVIGTGKKITLECSQTMGHDKMYWYQQDPGMELHLIHYSYGVNSTEKGDLSSESTVSRIRTEHFPLTLESARPSHTSQYLCASSEKTGTGEKLFFGSGTQLSVL.

The chain joins TRBV7-2 to TRBJ2-7, with D perhaps TRBD1 (6 bases). The ends were cut back, 0 bases at V and 1 base at J, with 10 bases in the middle. The CDR3 sequence is 15 residues long. Germline V gene data show CDR1 as SGHTA and CDR2 as FQGNSA. The CDR3 nucleotides are TGTGCCAGCAGCTTAGCAGGGGGATATTCCTACGAGCAGTACTTC. It encodes CASSLAGGYSYEQYF.

The chain couples TRBV3-1 (or the pseudogene TRBV3-2) to TRBJ2-1; the D gene is possibly TRBD1 (5 bases). This CDR3 has 15 residues. V was clipped by 2 bases and J by 5 bases, with 13 bases between them. The germline CDR1 and CDR2 sequences are LGHDT and YNNKEL (reference sequence). CDR3 residues: CASSQRTDINNEQFF. For the CDR3, the DNA is TGTGCCAGCAGCCAAAGAACGGACATTAACAATGAGCAGTTCTTC.

The V and J genes are TRBV5-1 and TRBJ2-5; no clear D gene. The V end was cut by 0 bases, the J end by 2 bases, with 8 bases between. The V gene's germline CDR1 is SGHRS and CDR2 YFSETQ. CDR3 length: 14 amino acids. CDR3 amino acids: CASSLGAGQETQYF. The CDR3 nucleotides are TGCGCCAGCAGCTTGGGGGCAGGACAAGAGACCCAGTACTTC.

This clone showed up just once. J is TRBJ2-1 and V is TRBV5-1; 15 positions agree with TRBD2. Germline V gene sequence: CDR1 SGHRS, CDR2 YFSETQ. There are 17 residues in the CDR3. The junction had 12 bases not matched to a gene; V was cut back by 6 bases and J by 8 bases. CDR3 residues: CASTPFRTSGGADEQFF. The CDR3 DNA reads as TGCGCCAGCACCCCTTTTCGGACTAGCGGGGGGGCCGATGAGCAGTTCTTC.

The V and J genes are TRBV6-5 and TRBJ2-3, with a tentative D call TRBD2 (5 bases). The CDR3 totals 14 residues. The V gene lost 4 bases and the J gene lost 2 bases, with 10 bases spanning the gap. In germline, CDR1 is MNHEY, CDR2 SVGAGI. The CDR3 coding sequence is TGTGCCAGCAGTTCTTCCCGGGACACAGATACGCAGTATTTT. This encodes CASSSSRDTDTQYF.

The rearrangement uses TRBV25-1 and TRBJ1-4; 7 bases are shared with TRBD1. Per germline, CDR1 MGHDK and CDR2 SYGVNS. The CDR3 loop spans 14 amino acids. After removal of 2 bases from V and 8 bases from J, the junction contained 5 bases not matched to a gene. CDR3 sequence reads: CASSELQGREKLFF. The CDR3 DNA reads TGTGCCAGCAGTGAACTACAGGGGCGGGAAAAACTGTTTTTT.

The chain joins TRBV6-1 to TRBJ1-2, with D possibly being TRBD1 (5 bases). The CDR3 loop spans 15 amino acids. Germline V gene sequence: CDR1 MNHNS, CDR2 SASEGT. Trimming cost V 0 bases and J 6 bases, with 14 bases left between them. CDR3 amino acids: CASSEALGQDHGYTF. CDR3 sequence (DNA): TGTGCCAGCAGTGAAGCGCTCGGACAAGACCATGGCTACACCTTC.

The genes are TRBV5-1 and TRBJ2-3, with 7 bases matching TRBD1. After removal of 2 bases from V and 4 bases from J, the junction contained 1 base not matched to a gene. Germline CDR1 and CDR2: SGHRS and YFSETQ. This CDR3 comprises 13 residues. The CDR3 sequence is CASSFDRADTQYF. DNA of the CDR3: TGCGCCAGCAGCTTTGACAGGGCAGATACGCAGTATTTT. The full variable domain, completed using reference TRBV5-1 and TRBJ2-3, is KAGVTQTPRYLIKTRGQQVTLSCSPISGHRSVSWYQQTPGQGLQFLFEYFSETQRNKGNFPGRFSGRQFSNSRSEMNVSTLELGDSALYLCASSFDRADTQYFGPGTRLTVL.

The V call is TRBV14, the J call TRBJ1-2; maybe TRBD1 (5 bases). The germline gives CDR1 SGHDN, CDR2 FVKESK. This CDR3 region has 14 residues. Trimming shortened V by 4 bases and J by 2 bases, and 11 bases separated the two germline ends. The DNA of the CDR3 is TGTGCCAGCAGCCCTGCGGGGCAGAACTATGGCTACACCTTC. Its translation: CASSPAGQNYGYTF.

CDR3 region: CASSARTGSNTEAFF. CDR3 DNA sequence: TGTGCCAGCAGCGCCAGGACAGGATCGAACACTGAAGCTTTCTTT. The rearrangement joins TRBV5-6 to TRBJ1-1; 7 bases map to TRBD1. The CDR3 has 15 residues. Trimming took 4 bases from V and 1 from J; bases not matched to a gene: 7. Germline V CDR1 and CDR2: SGHDT, YYEEEE.

As for this clone: An end of the junction differs from the germline gene, which may be a read error. The chain carries TRBV6-2 or TRBV6-3 and TRBJ2-2; 10 bases line up with TRBD2. The germline V gene encodes CDR1 MNHEY and CDR2 SVGEGT. The CDR3 runs to 13 residues. The CDR3 loop reads CASSPVPSGGLFF. CDR3 in DNA: TGTGCCAGCAGTCCCGTCCCTAGCGGGGGGCTGTTTTTT.

This clone is a singleton in its sample. The chain carries TRBV7-2 and TRBJ1-4, with TRBD1 matching over 8 bases. The germline V gene has CDR1 SGHTA and CDR2 FQGNSA. The V and J ends lost 1 base and 2 bases, in that order; junction bases with no gene match: 0. The CDR3 consists of 15 residues. The CDR3 nucleotides are TGTGCCAGCAGCTTAGGGGACAGGACTAATGAAAAACTGTTTTTT. Its translation is CASSLGDRTNEKLFF.